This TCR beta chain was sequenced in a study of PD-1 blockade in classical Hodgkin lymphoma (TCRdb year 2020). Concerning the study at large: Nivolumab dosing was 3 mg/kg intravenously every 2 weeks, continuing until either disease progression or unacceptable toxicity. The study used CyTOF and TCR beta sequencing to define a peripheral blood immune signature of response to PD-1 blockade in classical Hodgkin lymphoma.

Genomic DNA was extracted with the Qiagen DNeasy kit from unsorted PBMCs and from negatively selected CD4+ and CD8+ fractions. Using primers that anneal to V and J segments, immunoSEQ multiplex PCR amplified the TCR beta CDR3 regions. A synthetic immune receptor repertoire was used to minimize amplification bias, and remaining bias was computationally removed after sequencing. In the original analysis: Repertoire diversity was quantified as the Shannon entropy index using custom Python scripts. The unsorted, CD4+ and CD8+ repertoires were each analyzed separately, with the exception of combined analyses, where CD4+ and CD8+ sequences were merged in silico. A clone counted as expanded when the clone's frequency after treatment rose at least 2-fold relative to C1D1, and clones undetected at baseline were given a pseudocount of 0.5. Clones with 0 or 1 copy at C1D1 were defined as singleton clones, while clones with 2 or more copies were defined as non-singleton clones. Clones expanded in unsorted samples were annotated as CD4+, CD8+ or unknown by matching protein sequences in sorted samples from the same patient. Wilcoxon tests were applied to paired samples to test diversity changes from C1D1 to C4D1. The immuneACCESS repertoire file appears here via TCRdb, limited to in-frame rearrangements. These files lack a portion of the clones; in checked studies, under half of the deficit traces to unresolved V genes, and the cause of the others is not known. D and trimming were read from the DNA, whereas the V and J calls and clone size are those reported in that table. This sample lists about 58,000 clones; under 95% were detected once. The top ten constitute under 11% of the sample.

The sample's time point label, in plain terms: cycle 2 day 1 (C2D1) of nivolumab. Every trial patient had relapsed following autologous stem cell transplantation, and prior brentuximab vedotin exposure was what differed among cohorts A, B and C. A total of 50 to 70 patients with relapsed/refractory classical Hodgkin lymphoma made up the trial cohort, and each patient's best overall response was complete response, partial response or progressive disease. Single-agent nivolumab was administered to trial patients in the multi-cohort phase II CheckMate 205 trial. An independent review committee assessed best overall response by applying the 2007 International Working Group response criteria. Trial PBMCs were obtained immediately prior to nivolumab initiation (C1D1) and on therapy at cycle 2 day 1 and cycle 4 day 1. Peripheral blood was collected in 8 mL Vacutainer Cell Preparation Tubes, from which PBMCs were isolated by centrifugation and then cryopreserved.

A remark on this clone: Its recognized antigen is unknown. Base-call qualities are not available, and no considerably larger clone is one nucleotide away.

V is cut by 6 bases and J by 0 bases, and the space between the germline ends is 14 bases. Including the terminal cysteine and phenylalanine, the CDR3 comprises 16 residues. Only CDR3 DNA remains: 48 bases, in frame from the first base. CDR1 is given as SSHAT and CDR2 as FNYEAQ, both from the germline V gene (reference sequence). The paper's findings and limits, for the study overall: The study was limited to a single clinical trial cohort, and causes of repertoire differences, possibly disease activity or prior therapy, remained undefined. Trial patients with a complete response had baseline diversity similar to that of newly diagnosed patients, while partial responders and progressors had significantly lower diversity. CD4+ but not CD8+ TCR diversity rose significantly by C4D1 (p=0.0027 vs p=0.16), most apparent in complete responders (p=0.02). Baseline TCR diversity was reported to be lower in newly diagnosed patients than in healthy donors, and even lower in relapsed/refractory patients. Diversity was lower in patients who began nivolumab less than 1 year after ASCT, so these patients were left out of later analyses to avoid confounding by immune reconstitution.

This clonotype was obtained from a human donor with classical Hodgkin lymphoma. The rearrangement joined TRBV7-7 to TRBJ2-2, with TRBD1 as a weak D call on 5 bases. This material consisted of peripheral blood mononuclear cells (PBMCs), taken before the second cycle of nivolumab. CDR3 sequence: CASSQVGLSNTGELFF. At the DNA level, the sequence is TGTGCCAGCAGTCAAGTGGGGCTGTCGAACACCGGGGAGCTGTTTTTT.